This T cell receptor (beta chain) was captured in a study of T cells in Graves' hyperthyroidism and ophthalmopathy. Study conclusions and caveats: Blood also held most thyroid clonotypes expanded beyond 0.001.

Germline-derived CDR1 and CDR2 are SGHAT and FQNNGV. V was trimmed by 6 bases and J by 5 bases, leaving 10 bases between them. The CDR3 is 12 amino acids. The CDR3 regions of TCR beta were amplified from RNA transcripts. During a first-round RT-PCR of the TCR CDR3, the HTBI primer set was used. MiXCR was run by TCRdb on the multiplex PCR reads, yielding one entry per CDR3 protein. Here the sample spans around 100,000 distinct CDR3 sequences, over 45% being singletons. Ten or more counts support this clonotype. Antigen unknown. Material for sequencing was blood. The V gene is TRBV11-2, the J gene TRBJ2-5; no firm D call. The source of this sequence is a man aged 35 to 55 with Graves' hyperthyroidism. CDR3 nucleotide sequence: TGTGCCAGCAGGACAACGGTGGAGACCCAGTACTTC. Amino acids: CASRTTVETQYF.